This paragraph covers one T cell receptor beta chain sequence. Its antigen is undetermined. The sample is drawn from a study of persistence of HIV-infected CD4 T cells. Turning to the study itself: Donors were ART-treated; their CMV- and Gag-responding CD4+ T cells were isolated.

With 2 bases clipped from V and 8 bases from J, the junction kept 6 bases outside the gene matches. This CDR3 has 14 amino acids. The V gene's germline CDR1 is LGHNT and CDR2 FRNRAP. The immunoSEQ assay was version 4, run in survey mode. Using immunoSEQ multiplex PCR, the repertoire was profiled, and TCRdb retains in-frame clones only, with some absent. The data contain around 35,000 clones, roughly 80% of them seen just once; the ten biggest clones take up roughly 1.7%. Cells were stimulated with CMV-infected fibroblast lysates at 10 ug/mL. CD40L/CD69 double-negative CD45RO-high memory CD4+ T cells were collected.

The source material was CD4+ T cells sorted from PBMCs after approximately 19-hour stimulation, sampled from a patient who received antiretroviral therapy. The receptor was derived from an adult man with HIV who was CMV-seropositive. This sequence joins TRBV12-5 and TRBJ1-3; TRBD1 matches 7 bases. CDR3 in amino acids: CASGLFGTADTIYF. DNA of the CDR3: TGTGCTAGTGGTTTGTTCGGGACAGCGGACACCATATATTTT.